Shown below are 3 T cell receptor beta chains from a single sample sequenced in a study of blood T cell repertoires in COVID-19. Method: immunoSEQ multiplex PCR; TCRdb's copy keeps in-frame clones and lacks some. The sample holds some 190,000 clones, around 82% seen once. Sequenced input: PBMCs or T cells enriched from blood (not recorded which). The source of these receptors is a man aged 25-40 years with acute COVID-19.

The V gene is TRBV5-4, the J gene TRBJ2-7, with D possibly TRBD1 on 6 matching bases. V lost 4 bases, J lost 3 bases, and 14 bases lay in between. This CDR3 contains 14 residues. The germline gives CDR1 SGHNT, CDR2 YYREEE (reference sequence). The DNA of the CDR3 is TGTGCCAGCAGCCCGGACAGAACAATCTACGAGCAGTACTTC. As protein: CASSPDRTIYEQYF.

The chain has TRBV6-1 and TRBJ2-1; D not resolved. Germline V CDR1 and CDR2: MNHNS, SASEGT. V dropped 3 bases and J dropped 7 bases, with 13 bases sitting between them. The CDR3 sequence is 14 residues long. The CDR3 nucleotides are TGTGCCAGCAGTGACCACGATCTGCGGAATGAGCAGTTCTTC. Encoded protein: CASSDHDLRNEQFF.

This chain connects TRBV19 to TRBJ2-3; unclear D gene. Germline CDR1 reads LNHDA; CDR2 reads SQIVND (reference sequence). With 5 bases removed from V and 2 bases from J, the gap between germline ends came to 8 bases. The CDR3 runs 13 residues. The DNA for the CDR3 is TGTGCCAGTAGTCGGGTACCCACAGATACGCAGTATTTT. Translated: CASSRVPTDTQYF.